This T cell receptor (beta chain) was obtained from a study of CD8 T cells in ankylosing spondylitis. Study observations and caveats: Several of the motif variants were reported before in synovial fluid and blood from reactive arthritis. Clones tied to disease were said to be significantly enriched in matched ankylosing spondylitis synovial fluid.

One entry per CDR3 protein results from TCRdb running MiXCR on the 5' RACE reads. The repertoire holds almost 250,000 distinct CDR3 sequences, 32% seen once, with around 4.5% in the top ten. There are 16 residues in the CDR3. With V trimmed by 6 bases and J by 3 bases, 14 bases remained unmatched. Germline-derived CDR1 and CDR2 are SQVTM and ANQGSEA. Turning to this clonotype: Its antigen is not identified.

The sample comprised blood, either unsorted or a sorted T cell fraction (not recorded which). The chain links TRBV29-1 to TRBJ2-3; 8 bases agree with TRBD2. The TCR sequence derives from a male donor with ankylosing spondylitis or in good health (not recorded which). The CDR3, as DNA: TGCAGCGTGCCCGGGGGGGGAACCCGGCCGACAGATACGCAGTATTTT. It translates to CSVPGGGTRPTDTQYF.